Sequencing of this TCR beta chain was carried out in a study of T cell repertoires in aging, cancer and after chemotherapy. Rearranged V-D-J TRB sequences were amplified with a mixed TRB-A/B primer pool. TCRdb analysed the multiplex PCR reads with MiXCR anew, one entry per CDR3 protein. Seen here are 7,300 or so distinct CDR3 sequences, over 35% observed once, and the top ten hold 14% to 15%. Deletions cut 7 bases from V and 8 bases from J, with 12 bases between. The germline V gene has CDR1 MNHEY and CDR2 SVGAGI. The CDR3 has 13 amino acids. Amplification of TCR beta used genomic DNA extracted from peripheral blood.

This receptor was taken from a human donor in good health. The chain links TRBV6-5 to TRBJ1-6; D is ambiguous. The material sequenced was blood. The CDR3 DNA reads TGTGCCAGCACCCAATCGGACTATTCACCCCTCCACTTT. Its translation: CASTQSDYSPLHF.